One and the same sample provided the 14 T cell receptor beta chains below, sequenced in a study of blood T cell repertoires in COVID-19. Method: immunoSEQ multiplex PCR; TCRdb's copy keeps in-frame clones and lacks some. The data hold approximately 180,000 clones, with 82% observed a single time. The sample was peripheral blood. The source of these receptors is a woman aged 70-85 years with acute or convalescent COVID-19.

The V and J genes are TRBV6-6 and TRBJ1-2; TRBD1 matches at 9 bases. With V trimmed by 6 bases and J by 3 bases, 2 bases remained unmatched. CDR3 size: 13 residues. Germline values: CDR1 MNHNY, CDR2 SVGAGI (reference sequence). CDR3 region: CASRDRGYYGYTF. The CDR3 DNA sequence: TGTGCCAGCAGGGACAGGGGTTACTATGGCTACACCTTC.

The chain carries TRBV1 and TRBJ2-6; the table's D call of TRBD1 was not tested on the DNA. TRBV1 is annotated as a pseudogene. This CDR3 contains 17 residues. CDR3 region: CTSSQDWARSGANVLTF. The CDR3 region has the DNA TGCACCAGCAGCCAAGACTGGGCCCGCTCTGGGGCCAACGTCCTGACTTTC.

The chain links TRBV4-3 to TRBJ2-1, with D possibly being TRBD1 (5 bases). Germline V gives CDR1 LGHNA, CDR2 YSLEER. Trimming stripped 1 base from V and 0 bases from J, with 10 bases between. The CDR3 loop spans 16 amino acids. Here the CDR3 reads CASSQALTDSYNEQFF. The CDR3 nucleotides read TGCGCCAGCAGCCAAGCTCTGACAGACTCCTACAATGAGCAGTTCTTC.

J is TRBJ2-1 and V is TRBV7-2; 7 nucleotides match TRBD2. This CDR3 contains 15 residues. The V gene's germline CDR1 is SGHTA and CDR2 FQGNSA. After removal of 5 bases from V and 2 bases from J, the junction contained 6 bases not matched to a gene. CDR3: CASSRLAAPYNEQFF. In DNA, the CDR3 is TGTGCCAGCAGCCGTCTAGCGGCCCCCTACAATGAGCAGTTCTTC.

The genes are TRBV5-5 and TRBJ1-3, with 8 bases matching TRBD1. The CDR3 sequence is 17 residues long. The V segment lost 5 bases and the J segment 0 bases; nucleotides outside the gene matches: 10. Germline CDR1 reads SGHKS; CDR2 reads YYEKEE (reference sequence). This CDR3 is CASSPDRGLSSGNTIYF. CDR3 nucleotides: TGTGCCAGCAGTCCTGACAGGGGACTTAGCTCTGGAAACACCATATATTTT. The full variable domain, its missing parts supplied by reference TRBV5-5 and TRBJ1-3, is DAGVTQSPTHLIKTRGQQVTLRCSPISGHKSVSWYQQVLGQGPQFIFQYYEKEERGRGNFPDRFSARQFPNYSSELNVNALLLGDSALYLCASSPDRGLSSGNTIYFGEGSWLTVV.

The chain recombines TRBV6-2 or TRBV6-3 with TRBJ2-7; no firm D call. CDR3 size: 11 residues. The germline CDR1 and CDR2 sequences are MNHEY and SVGEGT. Trimming cost V 5 bases and J 4 bases, with 6 bases left between them. This CDR3 is CASSQTYEQYF. Written as DNA, the CDR3 is TGTGCCAGCAGTCAAACTTACGAGCAGTACTTC.

This clone was picked up a small number of times. CDR3 in DNA: TGTGCCAGCAGTAGGGGTAGCGGGGATTACGAGCAGTACTTC. This sequence encodes CASSRGSGDYEQYF. This chain uses TRBV7-2 with TRBJ2-7; 8 nucleotides line up with TRBD2. Trimming cost V 6 bases and J 4 bases; bases outside gene matches: 8. The CDR3 loop spans 14 amino acids. Germline assignment: CDR1 SGHTA and CDR2 FQGNSA.

The chain couples TRBV27 to TRBJ2-1, with 7 bases matching TRBD2. The ends lost 6 bases at V and 7 bases at J; junction bases unmatched: 9. This CDR3 has 14 residues. Germline CDR1 is MNHEY and CDR2 is SMNVEV (reference sequence). In DNA, the CDR3 is TGTGCCAGCAGACCAAGCGGGATAAGAAATGAGCAGTTCTTC. It is translated as CASRPSGIRNEQFF.

This clone has a handful of counts. This chain connects TRBV19 to TRBJ1-2, with 7 positions matching TRBD1. Germline assignment: CDR1 LNHDA and CDR2 SQIVND (reference sequence). After removal of 6 bases from V and 6 bases from J, the junction contained 4 bases not matched to a gene. CDR3 length: 12 residues. The CDR3 DNA reads TGTGCCAGTAGGGACAGGCCCGATGGCTACACCTTC. Translation gives CASRDRPDGYTF.

V usage is TRBV6-5 and J usage is TRBJ1-4, with D tentatively TRBD1 (5 bases). CDR1 is MNHEY, CDR2 SVGAGI, per germline. Trimming removed 5 bases from V and 5 bases from J, with 9 bases in between. The CDR3 contains 13 residues. CDR3 nucleotides: TGTGCCAGCAGTCGGGGGGGGAATGAAAAACTGTTTTTT. Encoded protein: CASSRGGNEKLFF.

The rearrangement uses TRBV18 and TRBJ2-7; 10 nucleotides agree with TRBD1. The germline CDR1 and CDR2 sequences are KGHSH and LQKENI. J was trimmed by 2 bases and V by 5 bases; bases with no gene match: 3. The CDR3 has 14 amino acids. CDR3 amino acids: CASSFGTGAYEQYF. The CDR3 DNA is TGTGCCAGCTCATTTGGGACAGGGGCCTACGAGCAGTACTTC.

The CDR3 reads CASSIVAGGLHALHYEQYF. CDR3 nucleotides: TGTGCCAGTAGTATAGTCGCGGGGGGACTTCACGCCTTACACTACGAGCAGTACTTC. This rearrangement joins TRBV19 to TRBJ2-7, with 8 bases matching TRBD2. The CDR3 is made up of 19 amino acids. The J segment lost 3 bases and the V segment lost 1 base, leaving 17 bases of the junction unmatched. Germline CDR1 and CDR2: LNHDA and SQIVND (reference sequence).

The chain carries TRBV14 and TRBJ2-7; TRBD2 might be the D (5 bases). Germline loops: CDR1 SGHDN, CDR2 FVKESK. Trimming took 4 bases from V and 9 from J, leaving 22 bases between them. The CDR3 is 15 amino acids. CDR3 in amino acids: CASSPDRDRKGGQYF. CDR3 coding DNA: TGTGCCAGCAGCCCGGACCGGGATCGAAAGGGCGGGCAGTACTTC.

This chain connects TRBV6-4 to TRBJ2-2, with TRBD2 as a possible D gene (6 bases). The V gene's germline CDR1 is MRHNA and CDR2 SNTAGT. The CDR3 loop spans 14 amino acids. V was trimmed by 3 bases and J by 5 bases, leaving 10 bases between them. CDR3 nucleotide sequence: TGTGCCAGCAGTGAATATAGCGGAACCGGGGAGCTGTTTTTT. It specifies CASSEYSGTGELFF.